The 30 T cell receptor beta chains listed next were all sequenced from one sample in a study of cytomegalovirus exposure and HLA in healthy donors. The primer mix had 60 Vbeta and 13 Jbeta primers. The data were produced by immunoSEQ multiplex PCR, yet TCRdb's version contains in-frame clones alone and is incomplete. The data include fewer than 100,000 clones; the top ten clones carry about 0.6%. Sequences were obtained from PBMCs. The receptors come from a man aged 45-65 years in good health and CMV-seronegative.

This chain links TRBV7-2 with TRBJ1-6; D gene ambiguous. Germline CDR1 reads SGHTA; CDR2 reads FQGNSA. Trimming took 1 base from V and 8 from J, leaving 9 bases between them. There are 14 residues in the CDR3. CDR3 sequence reads: CASSLGPQDSPLHF. CDR3 in DNA: TGTGCCAGCAGCTTAGGGCCCCAGGATTCACCCCTCCACTTT. The variable domain in full, with the rest retrieved from reference TRBV7-2 and TRBJ1-6, is GAGVSQSPSNKVTEKGKDVELRCDPISGHTALYWYRQSLGQGLEFLIYFQGNSAPDKSGLPSDRFSAERTGGSVSTLTIQRTQQEDSAVYLCASSLGPQDSPLHFGNGTRLTVT.

The chain employs TRBV7-2 and TRBJ1-1, with 8 nucleotides matching TRBD1. J lost 3 bases, V lost 5 bases, and 8 bases had no gene match. This CDR3 is built from 15 residues. Germline-derived CDR1 and CDR2 are SGHTA and FQGNSA. The CDR3 sequence: CASSPDRVGYTEAFF. The CDR3 DNA is TGTGCCAGCAGCCCGGACAGGGTAGGTTACACTGAAGCTTTCTTT.

This rearrangement joins TRBV18 to TRBJ1-2; perhaps TRBD1 as D (6 bases). Trimming shortened V by 4 bases and J by 7 bases, and 19 bases separated the two germline ends. The length of the CDR3 is 15 residues. Germline V gives CDR1 KGHSH, CDR2 LQKENI. CDR3 sequence reads: CASSLVRDITPGYTF. The CDR3 nucleotides are TGTGCCAGCTCACTTGTCCGGGACATTACCCCTGGCTACACCTTC.

The rearrangement links TRBV7-2 to TRBJ2-3; D call uncertain. The V end was cut by 6 bases, the J end by 0 bases, with 7 bases between. The CDR3 runs 13 residues. Germline CDR1 reads SGHTA; CDR2 reads FQGNSA. CDR3 nucleotides: TGTGCCAGCAGTGGAGTTAGCACAGATACGCAGTATTTT. This encodes CASSGVSTDTQYF.

This rearrangement joins TRBV28 to TRBJ1-4; D ambiguous. The V gene lost 5 bases and the J gene lost 1 base, with 17 bases spanning the gap. Germline CDR1 MDHEN, CDR2 SYDVKM. The CDR3 consists of 17 residues. In DNA form, the CDR3 reads TGTGCCAGCAGTCTAGGAGCGAAGGCCCGAACTAATGAAAAACTGTTTTTT. Amino acids: CASSLGAKARTNEKLFF.

This chain connects TRBV5-1 to TRBJ2-1; 16 bases match TRBD2. V lost 4 bases to trimming and J lost 7 bases; unmatched junction nucleotides: 8. Germline values: CDR1 SGHRS, CDR2 YFSETQ. There are 17 residues in the CDR3. CDR3 in DNA: TGCGCCAGCAGCGCCTCAGGGACTAGCGGGGGGGCGAATGAGCAGTTCTTC. It encodes CASSASGTSGGANEQFF.

The chain carries TRBV28 and TRBJ1-2; no firm D call. The CDR3 has 12 residues. In germline, CDR1 is MDHEN, CDR2 SYDVKM. V lost 5 bases, J lost 8 bases, and 12 bases lay in between. CDR3 in DNA: TGTGCCAGCAGTGGCCTCGGCGGGGGCTACACCTTC. Translating gives CASSGLGGGYTF.

The chain couples TRBV6-5 to TRBJ2-7; TRBD1 is a possible D gene (6 bases). Germline CDR1 reads MNHEY; CDR2 reads SVGAGI. Trimming removed 2 bases from V and 2 bases from J, with 16 bases in between. This CDR3 spans 16 amino acids. CDR3 sequence (DNA): TGTGCCAGCAGTTACGACCGGGACACTCCTACCTACGAGCAGTACTTC. It is translated as CASSYDRDTPTYEQYF.

The chain recombines TRBV5-1 with TRBJ2-5, with 8 bases that match TRBD1. Trimming at V came to 0 bases and at J to 1 base, leaving 5 bases not matched to a gene. Germline CDR1 reads SGHRS; CDR2 reads YFSETQ. The CDR3 consists of 16 residues. CDR3 bases: TGCGCCAGCAGCTTGGCGCCCGGGACAGGCCAAGAGACCCAGTACTTC. This codes for CASSLAPGTGQETQYF.

The chain combines TRBV19 with TRBJ1-2, with a possible D match to TRBD1 (6 bases). There are 15 residues in the CDR3. With 5 bases removed from V and 5 bases from J, the gap between germline ends came to 18 bases. Looked up from germline, CDR1 is LNHDA and CDR2 is SQIVND (reference sequence). The chain's CDR3 is CASSLSGRGKYGYTF. CDR3 sequence (DNA): TGTGCCAGTAGTTTGAGCGGCAGGGGAAAATATGGCTACACCTTC.

The chain links TRBV29-1 to TRBJ1-6; TRBD1 aligns across 7 bases. This CDR3 comprises 15 residues. V was pared by 5 bases and J by 0 bases, with 4 bases of the junction left unmatched. From germline, CDR1 is SQVTM and CDR2 ANQGSEA. CDR3 sequence reads: CSVTTGSSYNSPLHF. CDR3 in DNA: TGCAGCGTTACGACAGGGAGCTCCTATAATTCACCCCTCCACTTT. Full variable domain (remainder filled in from reference TRBV29-1 and TRBJ1-6): SAVISQKPSRDICQRGTSLTIQCQVDSQVTMMFWYRQQPGQSLTLIATANQGSEATYESGFVIDKFPISRPNLTFSTLTVSNMSPEDSSIYLCSVTTGSSYNSPLHFGNGTRLTVT.

The V and J genes are TRBV5-4 and TRBJ2-5; TRBD1 is a possible D gene (6 bases). Germline loops: CDR1 SGHNT, CDR2 YYREEE (reference sequence). Trimming took off 5 bases at V and 2 bases at J, with 13 bases between the two ends. The CDR3 is 14 residues long. CDR3 DNA sequence: TGTGCCAGCAGTCAACCCGGGACACAAGAGACCCAGTACTTC. Amino acids: CASSQPGTQETQYF.

This chain joins TRBV18 and TRBJ2-3; weak D call: TRBD1 (6 bases). V lost 5 bases and J 6 bases, leaving 12 bases between the germline ends. This CDR3 is built from 13 residues. The germline gives CDR1 KGHSH, CDR2 LQKENI. CDR3 residues: CASSVDRSDTQYF. DNA for the CDR3: TGTGCCAGCTCAGTAGACAGGTCGGATACGCAGTATTTT. Complete variable domain (other parts from reference TRBV18 and TRBJ2-3): NAGVMQNPRHLVRRRGQEARLRCSPMKGHSHVYWYRQLPEEGLKFMVYLQKENIIDESGMPKERFSAEFPKEGPSILRIQQVVRGDSAAYFCASSVDRSDTQYFGPGTRLTVL.

The V call is TRBV12-5, the J call TRBJ1-2, with D perhaps matching TRBD1 (6 bases). CDR3 size: 13 residues. Germline-derived CDR1 and CDR2 are LGHNT and FRNRAP. V lost 2 bases to trimming and J lost 8 bases, with 12 bases between them. The CDR3 DNA sequence: TGTGCTAGTGGTTTGACACCTACAGGGGGCTACACCTTC. Translating it yields CASGLTPTGGYTF.

The chain couples TRBV12-2 to TRBJ2-3; the listed D gene, TRBD2, was not tested against the DNA. TRBV12-2 is recorded as a pseudogene. The length of the CDR3 is 19 residues. The DNA for the CDR3 is TGTGCAAGTCGCTTAGAAGTCAGGAGCACTAGCGGGAGCACAGATACGCAGTATTTT. This encodes CASRLEVRSTSGSTDTQYF.

This chain links TRBV7-6 with TRBJ2-5; 10 bases match TRBD2. The germline V gene has CDR1 SGHVS and CDR2 FNYEAQ. The CDR3 covers 15 residues. The V segment lost 1 base and the J segment 6 bases; nucleotides outside the gene matches: 5. This CDR3 is CASSLGAGGPKTQYF. The CDR3 DNA follows: TGTGCCAGCAGCTTAGGAGCGGGGGGGCCGAAGACCCAGTACTTC.

J is TRBJ1-1 and V is TRBV15, with D perhaps matching TRBD1 (6 bases). CDR1 and CDR2 from the germline V gene are LNHNV and YYDKDF (reference sequence). CDR3 length equals 13 residues. The V end was cut by 7 bases, the J end by 1 base, with 10 bases between. The chain's CDR3 is CATNADRNTEAFF. In DNA, the CDR3 is TGTGCCACCAACGCGGACAGGAACACTGAAGCTTTCTTT.

This sequence joins TRBV28 and TRBJ1-2, with D perhaps matching TRBD1 (5 bases). V was trimmed by 8 bases and J by 2 bases, leaving 15 bases between them. Germline CDR1 is MDHEN and CDR2 is SYDVKM. This CDR3 spans 14 amino acids. The CDR3 region is CASYAQTVNYGYTF. The CDR3 bases are TGTGCCAGCTATGCTCAGACAGTCAACTATGGCTACACCTTC.

This chain connects TRBV18 to TRBJ1-4; no clear D gene. The length of the CDR3 is 14 residues. Germline V gives CDR1 KGHSH, CDR2 LQKENI. The germline V and J ends were trimmed by 3 bases and 8 bases, with 13 bases remaining between them. CDR3 in DNA: TGTGCCAGCTCACCCCCGGCGGGGTACGAAAAACTGTTTTTT. Protein product: CASSPPAGYEKLFF.

The rearrangement uses TRBV18 and TRBJ1-5; 8 nucleotides match TRBD1. Germline V gives CDR1 KGHSH, CDR2 LQKENI. The CDR3 length is 13 residues. The trim removed 6 bases at V and 10 bases at J, leaving 8 bases unmatched. CDR3 coding DNA: TGTGCCAGCTCCTCCGGACAGGGTGACCCCCAGCATTTT. Amino acids: CASSSGQGDPQHF.

The genes are TRBV6-4 and TRBJ1-2; D unresolved. In germline, CDR1 is MRHNA, CDR2 SNTAGT. CDR3 length equals 15 residues. The germline V and J ends were trimmed by 0 bases and 3 bases, with 11 bases remaining between them. The CDR3 here is CASSDSERRHYGYTF. DNA of the CDR3: TGTGCCAGCAGTGACTCGGAGAGAAGACACTATGGCTACACCTTC.

In regard to this clone: Germline is not matched at one junction end, which may reflect a read error. This chain connects TRBV6-1 to TRBJ1-4; no clear D gene. Germline V gene data show CDR1 as MNHNS and CDR2 as SASEGT. The CDR3 is made up of 13 amino acids. CDR3 region: CASSEVGPEILFF. In nucleotides, the CDR3 is TGTGCCAGCAGTGAAGTTGGGCCGGAAATACTGTTTTTT.

The chain uses TRBV30 and TRBJ1-2; no clear D gene. Germline-derived CDR1 and CDR2 are GTSNPN and SVGIG (reference sequence). The CDR3 length is 13 residues. Trimming stripped 1 base from V and 1 base from J, with 7 bases between. The CDR3 bases are TGTGCCTGGAGTGCCGAGGGTAACTATGGCTACACCTTC. Residues: CAWSAEGNYGYTF.

The chain joins TRBV27 to TRBJ1-1; the match to TRBD1 covers 7 bases. Germline V gene sequence: CDR1 MNHEY, CDR2 SMNVEV (reference sequence). V was pared by 2 bases and J by 4 bases, with 4 bases of the junction left unmatched. CDR3 length equals 14 residues. The CDR3 here is CASSLRGHGTEAFF. CDR3 DNA: TGTGCCAGCAGTTTAAGGGGGCACGGCACTGAAGCTTTCTTT.

The V and J genes are TRBV9 and TRBJ2-1, with D possibly TRBD1 on 5 matching bases. The CDR3 runs to 12 residues. Germline V lookup: CDR1 SGDLS, CDR2 YYNGEE. Trimming cost V 4 bases and J 5 bases, with 7 bases left between them. CDR3 sequence: CASSTRDNEQFF. In DNA, the CDR3 is TGTGCCAGCAGCACCAGGGACAATGAGCAGTTCTTC. Combining the CDR3 with reference TRBV9 and TRBJ2-1 gives the whole variable domain DSGVTQTPKHLITATGQRVTLRCSPRSGDLSVYWYQQSLDQGLQFLIQYYNGEERAKGNILERFSAQQFPDLHSELNLSSLELGDSALYFCASSTRDNEQFFGPGTRLTVL.

This chain links TRBV7-9 with TRBJ2-3; D is perhaps TRBD2 (5 bases). Between the trimmed V and J ends, which lost 5 bases and 0 bases, there was a span of 12 bases. The CDR3 contains 15 residues. Germline values: CDR1 SEHNR, CDR2 FQNEAQ (reference sequence). This CDR3 reads CASSPTRGSTDTQYF. DNA of the CDR3: TGTGCCAGCAGCCCGACTCGCGGGAGCACAGATACGCAGTATTTT.

The J gene is TRBJ2-5, the V gene TRBV5-1; D perhaps matches TRBD2 (5 bases). Germline V gene sequence: CDR1 SGHRS, CDR2 YFSETQ. The CDR3 has 15 amino acids. Trimming shortened V by 4 bases and J by 6 bases, and 19 bases separated the two germline ends. CDR3 in DNA: TGCGCCAGCAGCCCCTCCCTAGCTAGGGTTCAGACCCAGTACTTC. Translated: CASSPSLARVQTQYF.

The chain is built from TRBV28 and TRBJ2-7; 8 bases align to TRBD1. Germline V CDR1 and CDR2: MDHEN, SYDVKM. J gave up 1 base and V 3 bases, and 5 bases lay outside the gene matches. The CDR3 contains 15 residues. In DNA form, the CDR3 reads TGTGCCAGCAGTTTTTTCAGGGGGCTTTCCTACGAGCAGTACTTC. It yields the protein CASSFFRGLSYEQYF.

The J gene is TRBJ2-7, the V gene TRBV19; TRBD2 matches 9 bases. The trim removed 5 bases at V and 0 bases at J, leaving 8 bases unmatched. This CDR3 has 16 amino acids. Looked up from germline, CDR1 is LNHDA and CDR2 is SQIVND (reference sequence). CDR3 loop: CASSPISGGYSYEQYF. CDR3 coding DNA: TGTGCCAGTAGTCCCATTAGCGGGGGCTACTCCTACGAGCAGTACTTC.

This rearrangement joins TRBV14 to TRBJ2-5, with D tentatively TRBD2 (5 bases). Trimming took 4 bases from V and 3 from J, leaving 15 bases between them. The CDR3 is 15 amino acids. From germline, CDR1 is SGHDN and CDR2 FVKESK. CDR3: CASSPDYLREETQYF. The CDR3 region has the DNA TGTGCCAGCAGCCCAGACTACCTCCGGGAAGAGACCCAGTACTTC.